The 9 T cell receptor beta chains reported below all come from one sample, sequenced in a study of regulatory T cells in long-lasting Graves disease. The time point: persistent/refractory GD, antithyroid drugs over 5 years with positive TRAb. There was RNA extracted from PBMCs, and the TCR library was made from it. Sequencing libraries for TCR beta were prepared with iRepertoire HTBI primers and Arm-PCR of CDR3 regions. Each CDR3 protein gets one entry after TCRdb re-called the multiplex PCR reads with MiXCR. The sample contains over 350,000 distinct CDR3 sequences, 20% to 25% of which appear only once. The material was peripheral blood mononuclear cells (PBMCs), obtained when the disease was refractory, from a patient treated with antithyroid drugs. The receptors derive from a female donor with Graves disease.

This clonotype was detected ten times or more. This rearrangement joins TRBV12-3 or TRBV12-4 to TRBJ1-5; possibly TRBD1 for D (6 bases). V lost 7 bases and J lost 9, with 16 bases in between. The CDR3 runs 13 residues. The CDR3 DNA reads TGTGCCAGCACCCGGTGGGGGCGCGGGCCCCAGCATTTT. It encodes CASTRWGRGPQHF.

This clonotype was observed many times. The CDR3 DNA sequence: TGCAGTGCTTCAGCGGGATTAAGGACCTACGAGCAGTACTTC. Its protein is CSASAGLRTYEQYF. V is TRBV20-1 and J is TRBJ2-7, with 7 bases fitting TRBD2. Unmatched junction bases numbered 9, after V lost 5 bases and J lost 2 bases. Looked up from germline, CDR1 is DFQATT and CDR2 is SNEGSKA (reference sequence). This CDR3 contains 14 residues.

V is TRBV7-2 and J is TRBJ2-4, with TRBD1 as a possible D gene (5 bases). Germline V lookup: CDR1 SGHTA, CDR2 FQGNSA. Trimming shortened V by 5 bases and J by 0 bases, and 14 bases separated the two germline ends. This CDR3 comprises 16 residues. CDR3 protein: CASSPNRNLAKNIQYF. In nucleotides, the CDR3 is TGTGCCAGCAGCCCAAACAGGAATCTAGCCAAAAACATTCAGTACTTC.

Only a few counts were recorded for this clonotype. The genes are TRBV15 and TRBJ2-1, with TRBD2 matching 8 bases. The CDR3 spans 16 residues. Germline V gene data show CDR1 as LNHNV and CDR2 as YYDKDF (reference sequence). The junction had 7 bases not matched to a gene; V was cut back by 2 bases and J by 4 bases. The CDR3 region is CATSRSVLAEYNEQFF. Written as DNA, the CDR3 is TGTGCCACCAGCAGATCAGTACTAGCGGAGTACAATGAGCAGTTCTTC. The full variable domain, with the rest looked up from reference TRBV15 and TRBJ2-1, is DAMVIQNPRYQVTQFGKPVTLSCSQTLNHNVMYWYQQKSSQAPKLLFHYYDKDFNNEADTPDNFQSRRPNTSFCFLDIRSPGLGDTAMYLCATSRSVLAEYNEQFFGPGTRLTVL.

The chain joins TRBV12-3 or TRBV12-4 to TRBJ2-5; TRBD2 might be the D (5 bases). The CDR3 is 13 residues long. V lost 5 bases to trimming and J lost 3 bases, with 10 bases between them. The CDR3 spells CASSEGAEETQYF. The CDR3 DNA is TGTGCCAGCAGTGAGGGTGCGGAAGAGACCCAGTACTTC.

This chain joins TRBV20-1 and TRBJ1-6; 8 positions match TRBD1. The CDR3 is 17 residues long. Germline CDR1 and CDR2: DFQATT and SNEGSKA (reference sequence). J gave up 8 bases and V 3 bases, and 15 bases lay outside the gene matches. CDR3 loop: CSARDLDRAYKDSPLHF. The CDR3 DNA reads as TGCAGTGCTAGGGACCTGGACAGGGCGTATAAGGATTCACCCCTCCACTTT.

This clonotype was seen repeatedly, ten times or more. DNA for the CDR3: TGTGCCAGCAGTTCCCCCAGTGGTTGGGCCTACGAGCAGTACTTC. Amino acids: CASSSPSGWAYEQYF. The chain couples TRBV12-3 or TRBV12-4 to TRBJ2-7; D unclear. The V gene lost 4 bases and the J gene lost 2 bases, with 15 bases spanning the gap. The CDR3 contains 15 residues.

This clonotype was observed a handful of times. This chain uses TRBV6-1 with TRBJ2-5; weak D call: TRBD1 (6 bases). CDR3 length: 13 amino acids. Trimming left V 5 bases short and J 4 bases short, with 11 bases between. Germline CDR1 and CDR2: MNHNS and SASEGT. The CDR3 loop is CASSIQGRETQYF. DNA for the CDR3: TGTGCCAGCAGTATACAGGGTCGAGAGACCCAGTACTTC.

This clonotype has only a few counts. The genes are TRBV29-1 and TRBJ1-2; no clear D. The CDR3 is made up of 12 amino acids. V dropped 3 bases and J dropped 8 bases, with 13 bases sitting between them. Germline assignment: CDR1 SQVTM and CDR2 ANQGSEA. The CDR3 sequence is CSVDSGSPGYTF. For the CDR3, the DNA is TGCAGCGTTGACTCCGGTTCGCCCGGCTACACCTTC.